Included here is one T cell receptor (beta chain) sequence, with context. Produced via immunoSEQ multiplex PCR; TCRdb's table is partial and in-frame only. The table records approximately 210,000 clones, approximately 84% of them present only once. This entry comes from a study of blood T cell repertoires in COVID-19. Sequenced material: peripheral blood. This TCR was sampled from a woman older than 75 with COVID-19, enrolled during active disease.

The DNA for the CDR3 is TGTGCCAGCAGCCTGAAGACAGGGTACTTGGCTTTCTTT. Translating it yields CASSLKTGYLAFF. V is TRBV3-1 (or the pseudogene TRBV3-2) and J is TRBJ1-1, with TRBD1 matching over 7 bases. The germline CDR1 and CDR2 sequences are LGHDT and YNNKEL (reference sequence). The CDR3 loop spans 13 amino acids. J was trimmed by 11 bases and V by 4 bases; bases with no gene match: 10.